This T cell receptor beta chain was identified during a study of OX40 agonist ivuxolimab in advanced cancers. Across the study: Checkpoint inhibitors had been given previously to roughly 36% of patients.

A remark on this clone: What it binds is unknown.

Patients who had autoimmune disease history or got systemic immunosuppression were left out. Clones were sequenced by immunoSEQ multiplex PCR, and TCRdb holds only the in-frame ones, with some missing. The sample consists of 50,000 to 65,000 clones, about 81% of them appearing once. Study outcomes and limitations: Fewer expanded clones were found on average in CD4+ than in CD8+ T cells.

The CDR3 consists of 15 residues. The germline V gene has CDR1 SNHLY and CDR2 FYNNEI. Trimming cost V 6 bases and J 0 bases, with 11 bases left between them. The clonotype originates from an adult with an advanced solid tumor such as melanoma, head and neck, liver or kidney cancer. J is TRBJ2-2 and V is TRBV2; D is possibly TRBD2 (6 bases). The sequencing used CD4+ or CD8+ T cells sorted from blood, collected in a trial of the OX40 agonist ivuxolimab. Here the CDR3 reads CASRGRKPNTGELFF. The CDR3 DNA is TGTGCCAGCAGGGGGAGGAAACCGAACACCGGGGAGCTGTTTTTT.